A selection of T cell receptor beta chains follows, all from one sample in a study of TIL therapy for anti-PD-1-resistant metastatic lung cancer. TCRdb's table, derived via immunoSEQ multiplex PCR, lists solely in-frame clones and lacks some. The profile covers more than 90,000 clones, with less than 70% appearing a single time and 9.5% to 13% taken by the ten largest. The source was tumor tissue, collected at baseline. The source of these receptors is a person aged 25-85 years with non-small cell lung cancer. Both conserved end residues are part of each CDR3. Not all rows give a size; the values are once, few, many and, for expanded clones, a class.

clone_size	cdr3_length	j_call	v_call	cdr3_aa
NA	17	TRBJ2-3	TRBV19	CASSIGASGGITDTQYF
few	13	TRBJ2-1	TRBV29-1	CSVIPGTYNEQFF
NA	15	TRBJ2-3	TRBV11-1	CASSLGRLSTDTQYF
NA	11	TRBJ2-1	TRBV10-2	CASRVDNEQFF
few	16	TRBJ1-2	TRBV6-6	CASNLKGARVAHGYTF
NA	15	TRBJ2-7	TRBV23-1	CASSQRQASSYEQYF
NA	17	TRBJ2-7	TRBV5-4	CASSLLSSWTSSYEQYF
NA	16	TRBJ2-7	TRBV7-3	CASSLTPPGQGYEQYF
few	15	TRBJ2-5	TRBV27	CASSSSDSIQETQYF
NA	15	TRBJ2-2	TRBV27	CASSLKVGGTGELFF
NA	16	TRBJ1-1	TRBV5-8	CASRSGQYLMNTEAFF
NA	15	TRBJ2-7	TRBV28	CASSVLAGEWYEQYF
NA	16	TRBJ2-2	TRBV11-2	CASSLRGGPGAGELFF
NA	14	TRBJ2-3	TRBV27	CASKEGSSTDTQYF
NA	15	TRBJ2-3	TRBV19	CASSIVTSGTDTQYF
NA	17	TRBJ2-5	TRBV3-1/TRBV3-2	CASSQGSGLGGQETQYF
NA	13	TRBJ2-7	TRBV2	CASSERDSYEQYF
NA	16	TRBJ2-1	TRBV4-1	CASTTERQRGYNEQFF
medium-sized	13	TRBJ2-1	TRBV5-1	CASSFRGSNEQFF
NA	15	TRBJ2-3	TRBV9	CASSLSDTSTDTQYF
NA	15	TRBJ2-5	TRBV27	CASSFLGTGVETQYF
NA	15	TRBJ2-3	TRBV2	CASQKLTVSTDTQYF
NA	17	TRBJ2-7	TRBV3-1/TRBV3-2	CASSQDSSGSGGYEQYF
few	15	TRBJ2-2	TRBV30	CAWSVGPLNTGELFF
few	15	TRBJ2-7	TRBV11-2	CASSLGRTSAYEQYF
NA	16	TRBJ2-4	TRBV5-6	CASSLELTLAKNIQYF
NA	13	TRBJ1-5	TRBV7-6	CASSRRGNQPQHF
NA	15	TRBJ2-7	TRBV7-8	CASSLVGGKGYEQYF
NA	12	TRBJ2-1	TRBV2	CASKAAPNEQFF
NA	16	TRBJ2-1	TRBV28	CASSLVGSGGRNEQFF
NA	12	TRBJ2-5	TRBV29-1	CSAGKAQETQYF
NA	14	TRBJ2-3	TRBV27	CASSFREGTGTQYF
few	15	TRBJ1-5	TRBV21-1	CASSNEDRDHQPQHF
NA	16	TRBJ2-3	TRBV7-9	CASSSPGGGGTDTQYF
once	15	TRBJ2-7	TRBV6-1	CASSEGNSATYEQYF
NA	13	TRBJ1-5	TRBV10-2	CASMAGRDQPQHF
NA	13	TRBJ2-1	TRBV29-1	CSVLPAGSNEQFF
NA	13	TRBJ1-1	TRBV7-3	CASSLRRDTEAFF